The sequence of this T cell receptor (beta chain) was determined in a study of cytomegalovirus exposure and HLA in healthy donors. The PCR had 60 Vbeta and 13 Jbeta primers. Some clones are missing from TCRdb's copy, which holds only in-frame ones; the method was immunoSEQ multiplex PCR. Here the sample spans roughly 63,000 clones, roughly 70% being singletons. Study conclusions and caveats: A previous analysis found most TCR beta V segments productive roughly 90% or roughly 30% of the time.

Notes on this clone: The antigen remains undetermined.

The TCR comes from a middle-aged man in good health and CMV-seropositive. Source material: PBMCs.

CDR3 nucleotides: TGTGCCAGTATCCCCGGACAGGGAGTACGCTATGGCTACACCTTC. Protein: CASIPGQGVRYGYTF. The chain links TRBV19 to TRBJ1-2, with 8 bases that match TRBD1. CDR1 is LNHDA and CDR2 is SQIVND in the germline V gene (reference sequence). The CDR3 runs 15 residues. The junction had 11 bases not matched to a gene; V was cut back by 7 bases and J by 4 bases.